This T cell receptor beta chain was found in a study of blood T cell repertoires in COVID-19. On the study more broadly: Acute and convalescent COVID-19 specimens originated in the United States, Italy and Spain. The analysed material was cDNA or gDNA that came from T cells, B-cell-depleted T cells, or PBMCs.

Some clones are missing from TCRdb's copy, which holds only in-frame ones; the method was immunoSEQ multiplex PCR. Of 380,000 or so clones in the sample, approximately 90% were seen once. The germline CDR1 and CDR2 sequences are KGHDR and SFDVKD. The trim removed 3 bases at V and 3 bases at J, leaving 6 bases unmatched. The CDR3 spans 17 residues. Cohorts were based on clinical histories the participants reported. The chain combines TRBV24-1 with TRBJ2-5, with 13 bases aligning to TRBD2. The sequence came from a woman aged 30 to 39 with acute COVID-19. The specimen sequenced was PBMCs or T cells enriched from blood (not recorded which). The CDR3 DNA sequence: TGTGCCACCAGTGATCGCGGACTAGCGGGGGCCGAAGAGACCCAGTACTTC. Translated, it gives CATSDRGLAGAEETQYF.